Below are 19 T cell receptor beta chains sequenced from a single sample in a study of blood T cell repertoires in COVID-19. Profiling relied on immunoSEQ multiplex PCR, and the TCRdb table lists in-frame clones only, not all of them. The data contain under 550,000 clones, about 90% of them singletons. The material sequenced was peripheral blood. These receptor sequences come from a man aged 18 to 29 with COVID-19, enrolled during active disease.

The chain joins TRBV6-1 to TRBJ1-6, with unresolved D. CDR1 MNHNS and CDR2 SASEGT come from the germline V gene. The CDR3 extends over 13 amino acids. The V gene lost 3 bases and the J gene lost 15 bases, with 15 bases spanning the gap. As DNA, the CDR3 is TGTGCCAGCAGTGATCCCGACTCCGAGTACCTCCACTTT. It specifies CASSDPDSEYLHF.

The chain carries TRBV19 and TRBJ2-6; either TRBD1 or TRBD2 may fit D (6 bases each). The CDR3 spans 16 residues. V was shortened by 5 bases and J by 4 bases, with 15 bases between the two germline ends. Germline CDR1 and CDR2: LNHDA and SQIVND (reference sequence). The CDR3 coding sequence is TGTGCCAGTAGTTTAGGGGGGAGGTCCGGGGCCAACGTCCTGACTTTC. Protein sequence: CASSLGGRSGANVLTF.

This clone has a single count. DNA for the CDR3: TGTGCCAGTAGGATTCAGGCAGGGGGCAGAAATGAAAAACTGTTTTTT. Protein: CASRIQAGGRNEKLFF. The chain is built from TRBV19 and TRBJ1-4, with 8 bases matching TRBD1. CDR3 length equals 16 residues. Germline lookup yields CDR1 LNHDA and CDR2 SQIVND (reference sequence). With 6 bases clipped from V and 5 bases from J, the junction kept 11 bases outside the gene matches.

V gene TRBV5-1 combines with J gene TRBJ2-7; D is possibly TRBD1 (6 bases). Deletions cut 1 base from V and 1 base from J, with 12 bases between. The V gene's germline CDR1 is SGHRS and CDR2 YFSETQ. CDR3 length equals 15 residues. The CDR3 DNA follows: TGCGCCAGCAGCTTGAATCGGGACATATCCTACGAGCAGTACTTC. This encodes CASSLNRDISYEQYF. The whole variable domain, remainder taken from reference TRBV5-1 and TRBJ2-7, is KAGVTQTPRYLIKTRGQQVTLSCSPISGHRSVSWYQQTPGQGLQFLFEYFSETQRNKGNFPGRFSGRQFSNSRSEMNVSTLELGDSALYLCASSLNRDISYEQYFGPGTRLTVT.

The rearrangement joins TRBV6-1 to TRBJ2-7; D remains unclear. V dropped 2 bases and J dropped 6 bases, with 8 bases sitting between them. From germline, CDR1 is MNHNS and CDR2 SASEGT. The CDR3 extends over 12 amino acids. The CDR3 DNA reads TGTGCCAGCAGTGAATGGCCAAGCGAGCAGTACTTC. This translates into CASSEWPSEQYF.

Only a few counts were recorded for this clone. The CDR3 sequence is CASSLSGGVTHEQFF. The CDR3 DNA reads as TGTGCCAGCAGCTTATCCGGGGGGGTCACCCATGAGCAGTTCTTC. The V call is TRBV7-2, the J call TRBJ2-1, with 8 bases identical to TRBD2. The CDR3 is 15 residues long. V lost 2 bases and J lost 8; bases outside the gene matches: 8. Germline CDR1 reads SGHTA; CDR2 reads FQGNSA.

This clone was detected only a few times. The chain carries TRBV15 and TRBJ2-7; the match to TRBD1 covers 9 bases. The ends lost 1 base at V and 5 bases at J; junction bases unmatched: 9. Germline V gene lookup returns CDR1 LNHNV and CDR2 YYDKDF (reference sequence). The CDR3 loop spans 16 amino acids. CDR3 DNA: TGTGCCACCAGCAGAGTGGTGGGGACAGGGTCAGACGAGCAGTACTTC. Amino acid sequence: CATSRVVGTGSDEQYF. Combining the CDR3 with reference TRBV15 and TRBJ2-7 gives the whole variable domain DAMVIQNPRYQVTQFGKPVTLSCSQTLNHNVMYWYQQKSSQAPKLLFHYYDKDFNNEADTPDNFQSRRPNTSFCFLDIRSPGLGDTAMYLCATSRVVGTGSDEQYFGPGTRLTVT.

V is TRBV9 and J is TRBJ1-1; weak D call: TRBD1 (5 bases). The CDR3 runs to 13 residues. With 4 bases removed from V and 7 bases from J, the gap between germline ends came to 14 bases. CDR1 and CDR2 from the germline V gene are SGDLS and YYNGEE. CDR3 nucleotide sequence: TGTGCCAGCAGCCCCCGGGGGGAAGTTGAAGCTTTCTTT. It specifies CASSPRGEVEAFF.

Here the CDR3 DNA reads TGCAGCGTTGGGGGACTACTCTACAATGAGCAGTTCTTC. Its translation: CSVGGLLYNEQFF. The rearrangement joins TRBV29-1 to TRBJ2-1; 7 bases agree with TRBD2. V was pared by 4 bases and J by 3 bases, with 3 bases of the junction left unmatched. Germline CDR1 reads SQVTM; CDR2 reads ANQGSEA. CDR3 length: 13 amino acids.

This clone was seen a few times. The chain carries TRBV7-8 and TRBJ1-4; 7 bases agree with TRBD1. The germline V gene has CDR1 SGHVS and CDR2 FQNEAQ. The J segment lost 10 bases and the V segment lost 7 bases, leaving 12 bases of the junction unmatched. The CDR3 length is 14 residues. CDR3 DNA sequence: TGTGCCAGCACCTCAGGGGGGAAAAAAGGAAAACTGTTTTTT. This codes for CASTSGGKKGKLFF.

The chain has TRBV13 and TRBJ1-1; TRBD1 is a possible D gene (5 bases). The V gene's germline CDR1 is PRHDT and CDR2 FYEKMQ (reference sequence). This CDR3 contains 15 residues. V was clipped by 1 base and J by 4 bases, with 13 bases between them. The CDR3 DNA sequence: TGTGCCAGCAGCTTAGACGGGGGAAGAGGCACTGAAGCTTTCTTT. Residues: CASSLDGGRGTEAFF.

This clone was seen only once. The V and J genes are TRBV6-5 and TRBJ2-7; 7 bases align to TRBD1. Germline V gene sequence: CDR1 MNHEY, CDR2 SVGAGI. The trim removed 5 bases at V and 3 bases at J, leaving 4 bases unmatched. CDR3 length equals 13 residues. CDR3 coding DNA: TGTGCCAGCAGTCGTACAGGGGACTACGAGCAGTACTTC. Residues: CASSRTGDYEQYF.

This chain joins TRBV29-1 and TRBJ1-2; D ambiguous. This CDR3 region has 11 residues. The germline V gene encodes CDR1 SQVTM and CDR2 ANQGSEA. The V gene lost 6 bases and the J gene lost 4 bases, with 9 bases spanning the gap. CDR3 amino acids: CSVHLSYGYTF. In nucleotides, the CDR3 is TGCAGCGTCCACCTGAGCTATGGCTACACCTTC.

V is TRBV5-1 and J is TRBJ2-7; 9 bases fit TRBD1. The CDR3 is 15 amino acids. Trimming at V came to 6 bases and at J to 3 bases, leaving 10 bases not matched to a gene. Germline V gene sequence: CDR1 SGHRS, CDR2 YFSETQ. CDR3 sequence reads: CASTPATGGYYEQYF. The CDR3 bases are TGCGCCAGCACGCCTGCCACAGGGGGCTACTACGAGCAGTACTTC.

The chain carries TRBV5-1 and TRBJ2-1; D not resolved. V was trimmed by 0 bases and J by 0 bases, leaving 7 bases between them. CDR1 and CDR2 (germline): SGHRS, YFSETQ. The CDR3 runs to 15 residues. In DNA form, the CDR3 reads TGCGCCAGCAGCTTGGGCTCGAGCTCCTACAATGAGCAGTTCTTC. Its translation: CASSLGSSSYNEQFF.

Note on this clone: The CDR3 does not end in the conserved phenylalanine or tryptophan, so this is likely a read error. The DNA is omitted, as the CDR3 cannot be located on it reliably, and the CDR3 follows TCRdb's listing. The V call is TRBV7-4, the J call TRBJ2-7; TRBD2, as called in the table, went unchecked against the DNA. The CDR3 has 11 amino acids, counting both end residues. From germline, CDR1 is SGHVT and CDR2 SQSDAQ. The CDR3 is CASSLGGGKGI.

CDR3 sequence reads: CASSQVHRGWNTEAFF. CDR3 nucleotides: TGTGCCAGCAGCCAAGTTCACAGGGGGTGGAACACTGAAGCTTTCTTT. The genes are TRBV14 and TRBJ1-1; 8 bases match TRBD1. The V gene's germline CDR1 is SGHDN and CDR2 FVKESK. The CDR3 has 16 residues. The J segment lost 1 base and the V segment lost 1 base, leaving 5 bases of the junction unmatched.

CDR3 region: CAWSVRGQGHTEAFF. CDR3 nucleotides: TGTGCCTGGAGTGTACGGGGACAGGGGCACACTGAAGCTTTCTTT. V and J are TRBV30 and TRBJ1-1; TRBD1 aligns across 10 bases. The V and J ends lost 0 bases and 3 bases, in that order; junction bases with no gene match: 4. This CDR3 contains 15 residues. CDR1 GTSNPN and CDR2 SVGIG come from the germline V gene (reference sequence). The full variable domain, completed using reference TRBV30 and TRBJ1-1, is SQTIHQWPATLVQPVGSPLSLECTVEGTSNPNLYWYRQAAGRGLQLLFYSVGIGQISSEVPQNLSASRPQDRQFILSSKKLLLSDSGFYLCAWSVRGQGHTEAFFGQGTRLTVV.

This chain joins TRBV2 and TRBJ2-5; TRBD1 might be the D (5 bases). V was trimmed by 4 bases and J by 2 bases, leaving 11 bases between them. Germline assignment: CDR1 SNHLY and CDR2 FYNNEI. The CDR3 is 14 amino acids. CDR3 bases: TGTGCCAGCAGTGCAAGACAGAGACAAGAGACCCAGTACTTC. It encodes CASSARQRQETQYF.